A selection of T cell receptor beta chains follows, all from one sample in a study of blood T cell repertoires in COVID-19. Sequencing was performed with immunoSEQ multiplex PCR; in TCRdb, only in-frame clones are kept and a portion is missing. The table records roughly 170,000 clones, about 87% of them present only once. The sample comprised peripheral blood. Receptor source: a woman aged 18-29 years who had recovered from COVID-19. Both conserved end residues are part of each CDR3. A D gene is named only where the DNA matches it firmly. Rows give clone size only sometimes, using once, few, many, or a class for an expanded clone.

abundance	v_gene	d_gene	j_gene	CDR3nt	CDR3aa
-	TRBV7-8	TRBD1	TRBJ1-2	TGTGCCAGCAGCCGCGGGACAGCAAACTATGGCTACACCTTC	CASSRGTANYGYTF
-	TRBV3-1/TRBV3-2	-	TRBJ2-5	TGTGCCAGCAGCCAGGGGGCGCAAGAGACCCAGTACTTC	CASSQGAQETQYF
-	TRBV30	-	TRBJ1-3	TGTGCCTGGAGTGGAGGGGGTGGAAACACCATATATTTT	CAWSGGGGNTIYF
-	TRBV28	TRBD1	TRBJ1-2	TGTGCCAGCATGGGACAGGGGCTTGGCTACACCTTC	CASMGQGLGYTF
-	TRBV24-1	-	TRBJ1-2	TGTGCCACCAGTGATTTCATCAGTGGCTACACCTTC	CATSDFISGYTF
once	TRBV25-1	-	TRBJ2-1	TGTGCCAGCACCGAGGGGGATTTGGGCATATACAATGAGCAGTTCTTC	CASTEGDLGIYNEQFF
-	TRBV5-1	-	TRBJ2-3	TGCGCCAGCAGCTCCCGACCCGCGGTCTCCACAGATACGCAGTATTTT	CASSSRPAVSTDTQYF
-	TRBV25-1	-	TRBJ2-1	TGTGCCAGCAGTGAATTCCGGTACAATGAGCAGTTCTTC	CASSEFRYNEQFF
-	TRBV10-1	-	TRBJ2-5	TGCGCCAGCAAGGCGGGACAAGAGACCCAGTACTTC	CASKAGQETQYF
-	TRBV4-3	TRBD2	TRBJ2-2	TGCGCCAGCAGCCAACCAGCGGGAGGGCCTAGTGGCGGGGAGCTGTTTTTT	CASSQPAGGPSGGELFF
few	TRBV2	-	TRBJ1-2	TGTGCCAGCAGGGAGCTTAAATTCTTTGCTAACTATGGCTACACCTTC	CASRELKFFANYGYTF
-	TRBV11-3	TRBD1	TRBJ1-1	TGTGCCAGCAGCTTGGGACAGGGGGCTGCTGAAGCTTTCTTT	CASSLGQGAAEAFF
-	TRBV7-2	TRBD1	TRBJ1-2	TGTGCCAGCAGCTTATTTGGACAGGGAGCTAACTATGGCTACACCTTC	CASSLFGQGANYGYTF
-	TRBV9	TRBD1	TRBJ1-5	TGTGCCAGCAGCCCAGGACAGGGCGTGTCGTCCCAGCATTTT	CASSPGQGVSSQHF
-	TRBV9	-	TRBJ1-2	TGTGCCAGCAGCGTTTTAACAGGGACTAACTATGGCTACACCTTC	CASSVLTGTNYGYTF
-	TRBV9	-	TRBJ2-3	TGTGCCAGCAGCGTCAAGGGGTCCAGCACAGATACGCAGTATTTT	CASSVKGSSTDTQYF
-	TRBV7-2	TRBD1	TRBJ2-5	TGTGCCAGCAGCCCCTTGGACAGGGGATGGGAGACCCAGTACTTC	CASSPLDRGWETQYF
-	TRBV4-1	-	TRBJ2-4	TGCGCCAGCAGCCAAGTTCCGGGGGTGGTGGACTCCATTCAGTACTTC	CASSQVPGVVDSIQYF
-	TRBV2	-	TRBJ1-6	TGTGCCAGCAGCCACCCGGGGCAGGGGCCGCGAAGCTCCTATAATTCACCCCTCCACTTT	CASSHPGQGPRSSYNSPLHF
few	TRBV2	TRBD1	TRBJ1-4	TGTGCCAGCAGTGAAGACAGGGGGCGCAATGAAAAACTGTTTTTT	CASSEDRGRNEKLFF
-	TRBV11-2	TRBD2	TRBJ2-5	TGTGCCAGCAGCTCTCCGACTAGCCCAGAGACCCAGTACTTC	CASSSPTSPETQYF
-	TRBV24-1	TRBD2	TRBJ2-5	TGTGCCACCAGTGCTGTCGGGAGGGAGACCCAGTACTTC	CATSAVGRETQYF
few	TRBV7-9	TRBD1	TRBJ2-7	TGTGCCAGCAGCTTAGGAGGGGGCCCTACCTACGAGCAGTACTTC	CASSLGGGPTYEQYF
-	TRBV18	TRBD1	TRBJ1-1	TGTGCCAGCTCACCCGGACAGGGAGGCAACACTGAAGCTTTCTTT	CASSPGQGGNTEAFF
once	TRBV10-3	-	TRBJ1-1	TGTGCCATCAGTGTGCAGGGAATGAACACTGAAGCTTTCTTT	CAISVQGMNTEAFF
-	TRBV6-2/TRBV6-3	-	TRBJ2-5	TGTGCCAGCAGCCGTACAGGGACGAGCGAGACCCAGTACTTC	CASSRTGTSETQYF
-	TRBV5-4	TRBD1	TRBJ2-1	TGTGCCAGCAGCCCACCCCGGACAGGTCTCGATGAGCAGTTCTTC	CASSPPRTGLDEQFF
few	TRBV4-1	-	TRBJ1-3	TGCGCCAGCAGCCTCGATAGAGGCACTGGAAACACCATATATTTT	CASSLDRGTGNTIYF
-	TRBV5-4	TRBD1	TRBJ2-7	TGTGCCAGCCGGACCGGACAGGGAAGTAACGAGCAGTACTTC	CASRTGQGSNEQYF
-	TRBV7-2	-	TRBJ1-3	TGTGCCAGCAAAGGGCCCGGGGAAGACACCATATATTTT	CASKGPGEDTIYF
-	TRBV19	-	TRBJ1-1	TGTGCCAGTAGTACCGAAACGGGCAGGGGCATGAACACTGAAGCTTTCTTT	CASSTETGRGMNTEAFF
-	TRBV7-2	TRBD1	TRBJ2-5	TGTGCCAGCAGCTGGGGACAGTTGGAGACCCAGTACTTC	CASSWGQLETQYF
-	TRBV4-1	-	TRBJ2-2	TGCGCCAGCAGCCAATCCAGGGAGGTAGGCACCGGGGAGCTGTTTTTT	CASSQSREVGTGELFF
-	TRBV7-3	TRBD2	TRBJ2-3	TGTGCCAGCAGCTTAACGCGAGCGGGAGGGGTCACAGATACGCAGTATTTT	CASSLTRAGGVTDTQYF
-	TRBV19	-	TRBJ1-1	TGTGCCAGTAGTATTACTCTGACAAGGAACACTGAAGCTTTCTTT	CASSITLTRNTEAFF
-	TRBV2	-	TRBJ2-5	TGTGCCAGCAGTGAACGGAACGGGAGAAGGCGGCAAGAGACCCAGTACTTC	CASSERNGRRRQETQYF
-	TRBV30	-	TRBJ1-5	TGTGCCTGGAGCCGGGACGGGGGACCCGATCAGCCCCAGCATTTT	CAWSRDGGPDQPQHF
-	TRBV11-3	-	TRBJ2-1	TGTGCCAGCAGCCATCGCGGGACGGATAATGAGCAGTTCTTC	CASSHRGTDNEQFF
-	TRBV10-3	-	TRBJ2-1	TGTGCCATCAGGGGAGACGGAAGGTATGAGCAGTTCTTC	CAIRGDGRYEQFF
-	TRBV4-1	-	TRBJ2-1	TGCGCCAGCAGCCTGGCGGGCAGTTACAATGAGCAGTTCTTC	CASSLAGSYNEQFF
-	TRBV4-1	-	TRBJ2-1	TGCGCCAGCAGCCAAGATCCAGCGGCCACTTACAATGAGCAGTTCTTC	CASSQDPAATYNEQFF
-	TRBV6-2/TRBV6-3	-	TRBJ1-5	TGTGCCAGCAGTTACCGGTCCCAGCGGGAAAGCAATCAGCCCCAGCATTTT	CASSYRSQRESNQPQHF
-	TRBV9	-	TRBJ2-5	TGTGCCAGCAGCGTAGATTGGGAGCGAGAGACCCAGTACTTC	CASSVDWERETQYF
once	TRBV7-9	-	TRBJ1-6	TGTGCCAGCAGCCAAATCGTTGGGAGATCACCCCTCCACTTT	CASSQIVGRSPLHF
-	TRBV3-1/TRBV3-2	TRBD2	TRBJ2-3	TGTGCCAGCAGCCGGGGGGGGAGGGGAGATACGCAGTATTTT	CASSRGGRGDTQYF
-	TRBV24-1	-	TRBJ2-2	TGTGCCACCTTTCTGGGGGGTGGCACCGGGGAGCTGTTTTTT	CATFLGGGTGELFF
-	TRBV7-9	TRBD1	TRBJ1-2	TGTGCCAGCGGGACAGGAGGCTATGGCTACACCTTC	CASGTGGYGYTF
-	TRBV7-9	TRBD1	TRBJ1-5	TGTGCCAGCAGCTCAGGACAGGGGGACCAGCCCCAGCATTTT	CASSSGQGDQPQHF
few	TRBV15	-	TRBJ2-7	TGTGCCACCAGCAGATCAGGGGCCTCCTACGAGCAGTACTTC	CATSRSGASYEQYF
-	TRBV6-2/TRBV6-3	-	TRBJ2-7	TGTGCCAGCAGTTACCCCCGGTTTGTACCTAATAACGAGCAGTACTTC	CASSYPRFVPNNEQYF
-	TRBV27	TRBD1	TRBJ1-2	TGTGCCAGCAGTTTGGGGGACAGGGACTATGGCTACACCTTC	CASSLGDRDYGYTF
-	TRBV19	TRBD1	TRBJ2-7	TGTGCCAGTAGTATAATGCCCGGACAGGGGTCTTCCTACGAGCAGTACTTC	CASSIMPGQGSSYEQYF
-	TRBV19	-	TRBJ2-7	TGTGCCAGTAGTATAGATTCTCCGGGTCCCAGGGGCGAGCAGTACTTC	CASSIDSPGPRGEQYF
few	TRBV6-4	-	TRBJ2-1	TGTGCCAGCAGTGTGGGCTACAACAATGAGCAGTTCTTC	CASSVGYNNEQFF
-	TRBV4-1	TRBD1	TRBJ2-4	TGCGCCAGCAGCCGTTTTGGACAGGGGGTCAACATTCAGTACTTC	CASSRFGQGVNIQYF
once	TRBV29-1	-	TRBJ2-3	TGCAGCGTTGAAACCGCGGACAGAGATACGCAGTATTTT	CSVETADRDTQYF
once	TRBV19	TRBD2	TRBJ2-3	TGTGCCAGTAGTACTTCCCCCCGCAGCGGGGGCACAGATACGCAGTATTTT	CASSTSPRSGGTDTQYF
-	TRBV7-2	-	TRBJ1-2	TGTGCCAGCAGCTTTAGCACTTATGGCTACACCTTC	CASSFSTYGYTF
-	TRBV27	TRBD1	TRBJ1-1	TGTGCCAGCAGTTTACCCCCGACAGGGAGGAACACTGAAGCTTTCTTT	CASSLPPTGRNTEAFF